Listed below are T cell receptor beta chains from one sample, sequenced in a study of T cell responses to AZD1222 COVID-19 vaccine. Repertoires were generated with immunoSEQ multiplex PCR, while TCRdb's copy carries only in-frame clones and drops some. Of some 120,000 clones listed, around 83% are singletons. This specimen consisted of peripheral blood, obtained 28 days after the second AZD1222 dose. The receptors here all came from an adult who received the AZD1222 COVID-19 vaccine. CDR3s include the opening cysteine and the closing phenylalanine or tryptophan. The order of the fields is clone size, V gene, J gene, D gene, CDR3 protein, CDR3 DNA. The D gene is left open where the match is weak. Clone size is shown for a subset of rows, as once, few, many or a class of expanded clone.

-	TRBV18	TRBJ1-1	TRBD1	CASSPGDRGQRGAFF	TGTGCCAGCTCACCAGGGGACAGGGGGCAACGTGGGGCTTTCTTT
-	TRBV6-2/TRBV6-3	TRBJ2-7	-	CASSYAGRRNSYEQYF	TGTGCCAGCAGTTACGCTGGACGGAGGAACTCCTACGAGCAGTACTTC
few	TRBV7-3	TRBJ2-7	-	CASSSRQGTRQYF	TGTGCCAGCAGCTCCCGGCAGGGAACCAGGCAGTACTTC
once	TRBV19	TRBJ2-3	-	CASSKALDTQYF	TGTGCCAGTAGTAAAGCTTTAGATACGCAGTATTTT
-	TRBV9	TRBJ2-5	TRBD2	CASSVGKAGARETQYF	TGTGCCAGCAGCGTAGGGAAAGCGGGGGCCCGGGAGACCCAGTACTTC
-	TRBV7-9	TRBJ2-3	-	CASSLEAVDTQYF	TGTGCCAGCAGCTTAGAAGCGGTAGATACGCAGTATTTT
once	TRBV7-2	TRBJ1-2	-	CASSLYPIGPTSNYGYTF	TGTGCCAGCAGCTTATACCCCATCGGACCGACGTCAAACTATGGCTACACCTTC
-	TRBV13	TRBJ1-2	TRBD1	CASSRDSGGFIGGYTF	TGTGCCAGCAGCCGGGACAGCGGGGGCTTTATCGGTGGCTACACCTTC
-	TRBV5-4	TRBJ2-4	-	CASSGGDTLAKNIQYF	TGTGCCAGCAGCGGGGGGGACACCTTAGCCAAAAACATTCAGTACTTC
-	TRBV24-1	TRBJ2-3	-	CATSGGFGGDTDTQYF	TGTGCCACCAGTGGAGGCTTCGGGGGAGACACAGATACGCAGTATTTT
-	TRBV7-2	TRBJ2-7	-	CASSLVSGEAYEQYF	TGTGCCAGCAGCTTAGTTTCGGGTGAAGCCTACGAGCAGTACTTC
-	TRBV6-2/TRBV6-3	TRBJ1-4	TRBD1	CASSPWTGGSRNEKLFF	TGTGCCAGCAGCCCTTGGACAGGGGGCTCCCGTAATGAAAAACTGTTTTTT
-	TRBV6-1	TRBJ2-3	-	CASSEGSGSPYF	TGTGCCAGCAGTGAAGGGTCAGGATCCCCGTATTTT
-	TRBV5-1	TRBJ1-4	TRBD1	CASSLDRGSEEKLFF	TGCGCCAGCAGCCTGGACAGGGGGAGTGAGGAAAAACTGTTTTTT
-	TRBV12-1	TRBJ1-2	-	CASSPSHRGEADGYTF	TGTGCCAGCAGCCCCTCCCATCGTGGGGAGGCGGATGGCTACACCTTC
-	TRBV30	TRBJ2-7	-	CAWDPRGHEQYF	TGTGCCTGGGACCCTCGGGGTCACGAGCAGTACTTC
-	TRBV5-6	TRBJ1-4	TRBD1	CASSLSGQGNEKLFF	TGTGCCAGCAGCCTCTCGGGACAGGGCAACGAAAAACTGTTTTTT
-	TRBV7-8	TRBJ1-1	-	CASSPSPENTEAFF	TGTGCCAGCAGCCCTAGTCCCGAGAACACTGAAGCTTTCTTT
-	TRBV4-1	TRBJ1-5	TRBD1	CASSQGLSGTGNQPQHF	TGCGCCAGCAGCCAAGGGCTCTCCGGGACAGGGAATCAGCCCCAGCATTTT
-	TRBV30	TRBJ1-3	-	CAWSDRNTIYF	TGTGCCTGGAGTGATCGAAACACCATATATTTT
-	TRBV5-1	TRBJ2-4	TRBD2	CASSTSGTSSIQYF	TGCGCCAGCAGCACGTCCGGGACTAGCTCCATTCAGTACTTC
-	TRBV28	TRBJ2-7	-	CASGELLYEQYF	TGTGCCAGCGGGGAGCTACTCTACGAGCAGTACTTC
-	TRBV4-1	TRBJ2-2	TRBD1	CASSQDRQGEGGELFF	TGCGCCAGCAGCCAAGACCGACAGGGGGAGGGCGGGGAGCTGTTTTTT
-	TRBV24-1	TRBJ1-1	-	CATSDLLDNEAFF	TGTGCCACCAGTGATTTACTGGACAATGAAGCTTTCTTT
once	TRBV6-1	TRBJ2-7	-	CASSERAGAFYEQYF	TGTGCCAGCAGTGAACGGGCAGGGGCTTTCTACGAGCAGTACTTC
-	TRBV7-9	TRBJ1-1	-	CASSPWLGKGNTEAFF	TGTGCCAGCAGCCCCTGGCTGGGGAAGGGTAACACTGAAGCTTTCTTT
-	TRBV3-1/TRBV3-2	TRBJ1-4	-	CASSLSGNQKLFF	TGTGCCAGCAGCCTCTCAGGGAATCAGAAACTGTTTTTT
-	TRBV6-5	TRBJ1-1	-	CASSPPGAMNTEAFF	TGTGCCAGCAGTCCCCCAGGGGCCATGAACACTGAAGCTTTCTTT
-	TRBV23-1	TRBJ2-5	-	CASSQCTGLQETQYF	TGCGCCAGCAGTCAATGTACGGGGTTACAAGAGACCCAGTACTTC
-	TRBV19	TRBJ1-5	-	CATSGDLNSNQPQHF	TGTGCCACCTCGGGGGACTTAAATAGCAATCAGCCCCAGCATTTT
-	TRBV4-3	TRBJ1-2	TRBD1	CASSQDAGTGMSYTF	TGCGCCAGCAGCCAAGATGCGGGGACAGGGATGAGCTACACCTTC
-	TRBV5-1	TRBJ1-6	TRBD1	CASSSGQGGSPLHF	TGCGCCAGCAGCTCCGGACAGGGTGGTTCACCCCTCCACTTT
-	TRBV9	TRBJ2-7	TRBD1	CASSPGTGVYEQYF	TGTGCCAGCAGCCCCGGGACAGGGGTTTACGAGCAGTACTTC
-	TRBV15	TRBJ1-2	-	CATSRADSYGYTF	TGTGCCACCAGCAGAGCCGACAGCTATGGCTACACCTTC
few	TRBV28	TRBJ2-3	TRBD1	CASSLQSVTGGRDTQYF	TGTGCCAGCAGTTTACAATCGGTTACAGGGGGGCGAGATACGCAGTATTTT
-	TRBV6-6	TRBJ1-2	TRBD1	CASSPSGQSYGYTF	TGTGCCAGCAGTCCCTCGGGACAGTCCTATGGCTACACCTTC
-	TRBV19	TRBJ1-2	-	CASSRTRNYGYTF	TGTGCCAGTAGTAGAACAAGAAACTATGGCTACACCTTC
-	TRBV7-9	TRBJ1-5	-	CASSPSADSNQPQHF	TGTGCCAGCAGCCCCTCGGCTGATAGCAATCAGCCCCAGCATTTT
-	TRBV27	TRBJ1-2	TRBD1	CASSLTGGKKGYGYTF	TGTGCCAGCAGTTTGACAGGGGGAAAGAAAGGTTATGGCTACACCTTC
-	TRBV27	TRBJ1-2	-	CASKLTATYGYTF	TGTGCCAGCAAACTGACAGCGACCTATGGCTACACCTTC
-	TRBV7-2	TRBJ2-5	-	CASSLDWLPGTQYF	TGTGCCAGCAGCTTAGATTGGCTCCCCGGGACCCAGTACTTC
-	TRBV12-3/TRBV12-4	TRBJ1-5	-	CASSFQGNQPQHF	TGTGCCAGCAGTTTTCAGGGCAATCAGCCCCAGCATTTT
-	TRBV28	TRBJ1-1	-	CASGGGAGDRPFF	TGTGCCAGCGGGGGCGGCGCAGGGGATCGACCTTTCTTT
-	TRBV7-9	TRBJ2-1	-	CASTRLADNEQFF	TGTGCCAGCACCCGGCTAGCTGACAATGAGCAGTTCTTC
-	TRBV24-1	TRBJ2-5	-	CATSDLVGLRETQYF	TGTGCCACCAGTGATTTGGTGGGGTTGCGAGAGACCCAGTACTTC
once	TRBV20-1	TRBJ2-1	-	CSARGYGGQFF	TGCAGTGCCCGGGGGTACGGGGGGCAGTTCTTC
few	TRBV12-3/TRBV12-4	TRBJ1-5	-	CASSFQVNQPQHF	TGTGCCAGCAGTTTTCAAGTAAATCAGCCCCAGCATTTT
once	TRBV18	TRBJ2-7	TRBD1	CASHGQGSYEQYF	TGTGCCAGCCACGGACAGGGGTCCTACGAGCAGTACTTC
-	TRBV19	TRBJ1-2	-	CASKRGGKENYGYTF	TGTGCCAGTAAAAGAGGGGGTAAGGAGAACTATGGCTACACCTTC
-	TRBV28	TRBJ1-1	-	CASSLYPGVGTEAFF	TGTGCCAGCAGTTTATATCCAGGGGTAGGCACTGAAGCTTTCTTT
-	TRBV5-1	TRBJ1-3	TRBD1	CASSSGTVYGNTIYF	TGCGCCAGCAGCTCCGGGACAGTCTATGGAAACACCATATATTTT
few	TRBV5-1	TRBJ2-3	-	CASSLGIQQSTDTQYF	TGCGCCAGCAGCTTGGGGATACAACAGAGCACAGATACGCAGTATTTT
-	TRBV28	TRBJ1-1	-	CASRAFTEAFF	TGTGCCAGCAGAGCCTTCACTGAAGCTTTCTTT
-	TRBV28	TRBJ2-3	TRBD1	CASSTGQGPRQYF	TGTGCCAGCAGTACCGGACAGGGGCCAAGGCAGTATTTT
once	TRBV2	TRBJ2-7	-	CASTLEQGGEQYF	TGTGCCAGCACTCTTGAACAGGGCGGCGAGCAGTACTTC